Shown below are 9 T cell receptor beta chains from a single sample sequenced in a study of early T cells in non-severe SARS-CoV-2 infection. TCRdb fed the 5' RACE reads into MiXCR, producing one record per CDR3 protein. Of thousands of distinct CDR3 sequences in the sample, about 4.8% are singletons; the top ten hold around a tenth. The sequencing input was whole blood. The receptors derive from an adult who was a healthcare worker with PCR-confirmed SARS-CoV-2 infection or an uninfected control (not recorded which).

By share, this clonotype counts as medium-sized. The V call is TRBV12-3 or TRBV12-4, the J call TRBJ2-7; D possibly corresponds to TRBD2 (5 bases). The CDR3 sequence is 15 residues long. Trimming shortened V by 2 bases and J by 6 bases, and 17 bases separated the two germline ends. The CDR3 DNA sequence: TGTGCCAGCAGTTTATCTATGGCGGGTACTGGCGAGCAGTACGTC. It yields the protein CASSLSMAGTGEQYV.

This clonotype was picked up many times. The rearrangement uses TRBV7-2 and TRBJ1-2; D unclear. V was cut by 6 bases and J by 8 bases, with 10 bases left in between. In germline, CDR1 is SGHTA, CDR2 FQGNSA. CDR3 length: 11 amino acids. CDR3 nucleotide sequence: TGTGCCAGCAGTTGGGGAAAAGGCTACACCTTC. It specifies CASSWGKGYTF.

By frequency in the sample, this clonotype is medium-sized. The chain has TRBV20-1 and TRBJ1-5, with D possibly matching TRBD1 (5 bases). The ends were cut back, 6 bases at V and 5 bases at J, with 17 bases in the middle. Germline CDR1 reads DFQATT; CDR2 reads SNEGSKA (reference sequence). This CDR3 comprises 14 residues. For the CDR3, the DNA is TGCAGTGCACCTAGGGGAGGGACGGATCAGCCCCAGCATTTT. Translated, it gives CSAPRGGTDQPQHF.

The CDR3 DNA follows: TGTGCCAGCAGCTTAGTAGCGTCTAGCACAGATACGCAGTATTTT. Its protein is CASSLVASSTDTQYF. This chain joins TRBV7-2 and TRBJ2-3; tentatively, D is TRBD2 (5 bases). The CDR3 consists of 15 residues. V was cut by 1 base and J by 0 bases, with 8 bases left in between. In germline, CDR1 is SGHTA, CDR2 FQGNSA.

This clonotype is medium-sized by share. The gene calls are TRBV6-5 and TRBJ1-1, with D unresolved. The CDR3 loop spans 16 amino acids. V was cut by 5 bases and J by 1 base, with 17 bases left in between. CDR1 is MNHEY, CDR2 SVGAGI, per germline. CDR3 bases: TGTGCCAGCAGTCCGCTACTAGGGTCAGGGAACACTGAAGCTTTCTTT. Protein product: CASSPLLGSGNTEAFF.

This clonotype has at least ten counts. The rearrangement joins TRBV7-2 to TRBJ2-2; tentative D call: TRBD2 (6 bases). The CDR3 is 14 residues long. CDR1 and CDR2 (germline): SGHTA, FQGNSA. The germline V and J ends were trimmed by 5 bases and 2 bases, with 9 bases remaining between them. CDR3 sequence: CASSRDSNTGELFF. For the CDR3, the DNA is TGTGCCAGCAGCCGGGACTCAAACACCGGGGAGCTGTTTTTT.

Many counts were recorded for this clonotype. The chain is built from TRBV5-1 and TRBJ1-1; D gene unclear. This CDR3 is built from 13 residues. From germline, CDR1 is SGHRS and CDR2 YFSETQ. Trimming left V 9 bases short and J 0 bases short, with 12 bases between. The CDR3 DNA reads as TGCGCCACCCGCTCGACCATGAACACTGAAGCTTTCTTT. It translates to CATRSTMNTEAFF.

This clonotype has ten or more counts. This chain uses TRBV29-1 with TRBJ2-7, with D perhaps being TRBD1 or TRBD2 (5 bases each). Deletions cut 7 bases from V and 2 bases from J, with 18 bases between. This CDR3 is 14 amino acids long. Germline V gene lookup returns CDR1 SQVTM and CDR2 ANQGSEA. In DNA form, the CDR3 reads TGCAGCGCCCGGGACCCCGGAGGCCCCTACGAGCAGTACGTC. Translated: CSARDPGGPYEQYV.

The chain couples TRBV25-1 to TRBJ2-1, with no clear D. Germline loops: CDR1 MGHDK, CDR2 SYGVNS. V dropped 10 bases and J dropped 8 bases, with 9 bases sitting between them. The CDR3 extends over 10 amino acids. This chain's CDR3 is CATQAYEQFF. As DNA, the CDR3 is TGTGCCACCCAGGCGTATGAGCAGTTCTTC. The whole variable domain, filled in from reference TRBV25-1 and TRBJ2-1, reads EADIYQTPRYLVIGTGKKITLECSQTMGHDKMYWYQQDPGMELHLIHYSYGVNSTEKGDLSSESTVSRIRTEHFPLTLESARPSHTSQYLCATQAYEQFFGPGTRLTVL.